These T cell receptor beta chains were read from a single sample in a study of blood T cell repertoires in COVID-19. The repertoire was sequenced with immunoSEQ multiplex PCR; TCRdb's copy has only in-frame clones and lacks some. There are fewer than 70,000 clones in the sample; around 79% occur only once, and roughly 3.2% lies in the top ten. Sequencing was done on a sample of peripheral blood. The origin of the receptors is a man between 60 and 75 years old with acute or convalescent COVID-19. The CDR3 runs from the conserved cysteine through the conserved F or W. Fields, in order: CDR3 DNA, CDR3 protein, clone size, D gene, V gene, J gene. The D gene is left open where the match is weak. Part of the rows lack a size; the others show once, few, many or a class for expanded clones.

DNA: TGTGCCAGCAGGCGGGACAGGGGTGGCAATCAGCCCCAGCATTTT
CDR3: CASRRDRGGNQPQHF
size: -
D: TRBD1
V: TRBV6-5
J: TRBJ1-5

DNA: TGTGCCAGCAGTAAGAGCGGGGGGGCCCATGAGCAGTTCTTC
CDR3: CASSKSGGAHEQFF
size: -
D: TRBD2
V: TRBV2
J: TRBJ2-1

DNA: TGTGCCAGCATCGCGGACACCGGGGAGCTGTTTTTT
CDR3: CASIADTGELFF
size: few
D: -
V: TRBV6-1
J: TRBJ2-2

DNA: TGTGCCAGCTCACCACCGGGCGGGGAGAACACTGAAGCTTTCTTT
CDR3: CASSPPGGENTEAFF
size: -
D: -
V: TRBV18
J: TRBJ1-1

DNA: TGTGCCAGCAGCTTGGTCCTCGGGAGGGCAATAGATACGCAGTATTTT
CDR3: CASSLVLGRAIDTQYF
size: -
D: TRBD2
V: TRBV5-8
J: TRBJ2-3

DNA: TGTGCCAGCAGCTTGGGACAGGGAGTACCCGGGGAGCTGTTTTTT
CDR3: CASSLGQGVPGELFF
size: -
D: TRBD1
V: TRBV5-5
J: TRBJ2-2

DNA: TGTGCCAGCAGCGCCGCCGGAGCCTACGAGCAGTACTTC
CDR3: CASSAAGAYEQYF
size: -
D: -
V: TRBV27
J: TRBJ2-7

DNA: TGTGCCAGTAGTACCCCAGGGACTTGGGATACGCAGTATTTT
CDR3: CASSTPGTWDTQYF
size: once
D: -
V: TRBV19
J: TRBJ2-3

DNA: TGTGCCAGCTCACTAAGCCCGGGACAGGGTGACGGAAACACCATATATTTT
CDR3: CASSLSPGQGDGNTIYF
size: -
D: TRBD1
V: TRBV18
J: TRBJ1-3

DNA: TGCGCCAGCAGCCGAGGCGGGGGTAGCTCCTACAATGAGCAGTTCTTC
CDR3: CASSRGGGSSYNEQFF
size: few
D: TRBD2
V: TRBV5-1
J: TRBJ2-1

DNA: TGTGCCAGCAGCTTATTGGGGGCGGATCAGCCCCAGCATTTT
CDR3: CASSLLGADQPQHF
size: few
D: -
V: TRBV7-9
J: TRBJ1-5

DNA: TGTGCCAGCAGCCATCCGGGACAGGGGATGAACACTGAAGCTTTCTTT
CDR3: CASSHPGQGMNTEAFF
size: -
D: TRBD1
V: TRBV11-2
J: TRBJ1-1

DNA: TGCGCCAGCAGCCAGGGACAGGACTATGGCTACACCTTC
CDR3: CASSQGQDYGYTF
size: -
D: TRBD1
V: TRBV4-1
J: TRBJ1-2

DNA: TGTGCCAGTAGTATAGGGGGACAGAAAGGCTACACCTTC
CDR3: CASSIGGQKGYTF
size: -
D: TRBD1
V: TRBV19
J: TRBJ1-2

DNA: TGTGCCAGCACCCCGGGGGTCTCGGCTGAGCAGTTCTTC
CDR3: CASTPGVSAEQFF
size: few
D: -
V: TRBV12-3/TRBV12-4
J: TRBJ2-1

DNA: TGCGCCAGCAGCCAAGGTATAGCGGGGGGCAACAATGAGCAGTTCTTC
CDR3: CASSQGIAGGNNEQFF
size: -
D: TRBD2
V: TRBV4-1
J: TRBJ2-1

DNA: TGCGCCAGCAGCTTGGAACTAGTAAATAGGGATGAGCAGTTCTTC
CDR3: CASSLELVNRDEQFF
size: -
D: -
V: TRBV5-1
J: TRBJ2-1

DNA: TGCGCCAGCGGAGACGAGGGGCGGGGGGGCACAGATACGCAGTATTTT
CDR3: CASGDEGRGGTDTQYF
size: -
D: TRBD2
V: TRBV10-2
J: TRBJ2-3

DNA: TGTGCCAGCTCCTGGGGACAGGGGGCCGGCTACTCTGGAAACACCATATATTTT
CDR3: CASSWGQGAGYSGNTIYF
size: -
D: TRBD1
V: TRBV18
J: TRBJ1-3

DNA: TGTGCCAGCAGCCCGCTGACAGGGCATAACTATGGCTACACCTTC
CDR3: CASSPLTGHNYGYTF
size: -
D: TRBD1
V: TRBV7-2
J: TRBJ1-2

DNA: TGTGCCAGCAGTCCCGGGACACGAGAAGCCGAGCAGTACTTC
CDR3: CASSPGTREAEQYF
size: -
D: -
V: TRBV6-5
J: TRBJ2-7

DNA: TGCGCCAGCAGCTTGGATCACAGGGGAGTGTCTGGAAACACCATATATTTT
CDR3: CASSLDHRGVSGNTIYF
size: -
D: TRBD1
V: TRBV5-1
J: TRBJ1-3

DNA: TGTGCCAGCAGTGAACGGCGCGGGGGCTACGAGCAGTACTTC
CDR3: CASSERRGGYEQYF
size: -
D: TRBD2
V: TRBV25-1
J: TRBJ2-7

DNA: TGTGCCAGCTCTCGAGCGGGGGGGGCAGATGGCTACACCTTC
CDR3: CASSRAGGADGYTF
size: -
D: -
V: TRBV27
J: TRBJ1-2

DNA: TGTGCCAGTAGTAAGGGGGCAAGTCAGCCCCAGCATTTT
CDR3: CASSKGASQPQHF
size: -
D: TRBD1
V: TRBV19
J: TRBJ1-5

DNA: TGTGCCAGCAGTTCTAGGGTGGAGGGAATCGCAGATACGCAGTATTTT
CDR3: CASSSRVEGIADTQYF
size: -
D: -
V: TRBV27
J: TRBJ2-3

DNA: TGCAGCCCTTGGCAGGGTGGATCCTACGAGCAGTACTTC
CDR3: CSPWQGGSYEQYF
size: -
D: -
V: TRBV29-1
J: TRBJ2-7

DNA: TGTGCCAGCAGCTTGGAGCTGGGGGCAGGCAATGAGCAGTTCTTC
CDR3: CASSLELGAGNEQFF
size: -
D: -
V: TRBV5-6
J: TRBJ2-1

DNA: TGTGCCAGCAGCTATGTAGGGGGAGATCCTTATGGCTACACCTTC
CDR3: CASSYVGGDPYGYTF
size: -
D: -
V: TRBV5-5
J: TRBJ1-2